This T cell receptor (beta chain) was sequenced for a study of CD8+ T cells in alopecia areata (dated by TCRdb to 2016 to 2019). Background for the entire study: Treated patients were enrolled in an open-label pilot trial of oral tofacitinib, 5 to 10 mg twice daily, for moderate-to-severe alopecia areata. TCRbeta CDR3 regions were amplified by immunoSEQ multiplex PCR using 35 Vbeta forward and 13 Jbeta reverse primers. Tofacitinib-treated patients had biopsies at baseline and at 4 and 24 weeks of treatment, with a later scalp biopsy in several patients. In humans, TCRbeta sequencing was performed on scalp tissue and on sorted CD4+ and CD8+ peripheral blood T cells from healthy controls and from patients with patchy or totalis/universalis alopecia areata. Clonality in the scalp was compared among normal scalp (n=4), patchy alopecia areata scalp (n=8), and alopecia totalis/universalis scalp (n=8). The RNA source kit depended on sample type: the PAXgene miRNA kit for fixed scalp, the miRNeasy kit for PBMCs, and the RNeasy kit for mouse skin. To study T cell clonal expansion in alopecia areata, the researchers applied high-throughput TCRbeta sequencing to both the C3H/HeJ mouse model and human patients. Patients received tofacitinib for 6 to 18 months and were then followed off drug for 6 months to check for delayed response and recurrence. Summary of the overall study and its limitations: Higher clonality and more expanded CD8+ clones were observed in lesional scalp than in normal scalp, particularly in alopecia totalis/universalis, a finding suggestive of antigenic drive. Shared TCR sequences between patients were less evident than in mice, which may be partly attributable to HLA diversity in the patient population. Scalp TCR repertoire analysis is complicated because resident alphabeta T cells in normal human skin are also sequenced, whereas mouse skin is dominated by gammadelta T cells.

Comment on this clone: This clone's antigen is unknown. No base quality information exists; no much larger clone differs at one position.

The time point label on this specimen signifies: baseline before oral tofacitinib. Lesional scalp punch biopsies and peripheral blood were obtained from alopecia areata patients. PBMCs were isolated by density centrifugation and stained for CD3, CD4 and CD8, after which CD4+ and CD8+ T cells were sorted on a FACSAria. Library construction relied on the immunoSEQ multiplex PCR assay. RNA was extracted from all samples and reverse transcribed into cDNA as template for TCR sequencing. First-strand cDNA was synthesized with SuperScript III using a 2:1 mix of oligo-dT and random hexamers. Amplification bias was assessed with a synthetic immune receptor repertoire, and residual bias was removed computationally. The paper's data handling went like this. Raw reads were preprocessed to remove errors, and CDR3 was defined by IMGT conventions from the conserved cysteine to phenylalanine. Clonality was computed as 1 minus the Shannon entropy, with the entropy normalized by log2 of the number of productive unique TCRs. Whether scalp clones were CD4 or CD8 was inferred by matching scalp TCRbeta sequences against CD4 and CD8 repertoires sorted from blood. As stored in TCRdb, this immuneACCESS dataset retains in-frame rearrangements with V and J assigned. A fraction of the clones does not appear; measured against another copy, unresolved V genes explain less than half of the discrepancy, and the remainder lacks a known reason. For V, J and clone size, that table is used; D and trimming come from the DNA. This sample gives hundreds of thousands of clones in total; roughly two thirds of them show up just once. The ten largest clones represent 0.95% to 1.5% of the sample.

The source of this sequence is a human donor with alopecia areata. The sample here was CD4+ T cells sorted from blood, taken at week 0.

The CDR3 sequence is CASSIHPSGRGDYKNIQYF. The DNA reads as follows: TGTGCCAGTAGTATCCACCCCTCCGGCAGGGGAGACTACAAAAACATTCAGTACTTC. The chain was built from TRBV19 and TRBJ2-4; TRBD1 is a possible D gene, resting on 6 matching bases. V is clipped by 3 bases and J by 3 bases, and the sequence between their germline boundaries is 24 bases long. CDR1 and CDR2, looked up from the germline V gene (reference sequence), are LNHDA and SQIVND. The CDR3 sequence holds 19 residues, the cysteine and phenylalanine included. Only the CDR3 region is kept as DNA, spanning 57 bases read in frame from base 1.